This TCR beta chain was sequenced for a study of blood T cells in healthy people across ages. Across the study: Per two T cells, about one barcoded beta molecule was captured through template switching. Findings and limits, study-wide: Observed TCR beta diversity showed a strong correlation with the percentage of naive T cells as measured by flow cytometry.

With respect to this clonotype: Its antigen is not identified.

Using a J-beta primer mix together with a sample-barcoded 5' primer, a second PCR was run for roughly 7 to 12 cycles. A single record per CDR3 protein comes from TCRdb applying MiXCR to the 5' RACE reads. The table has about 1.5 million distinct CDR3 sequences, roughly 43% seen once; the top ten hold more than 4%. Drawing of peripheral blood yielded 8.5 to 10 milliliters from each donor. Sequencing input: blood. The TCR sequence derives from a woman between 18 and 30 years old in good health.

As DNA, the CDR3 is TGCGCCAGCAGCCAAGATAGGGGCAGAGCGGGGTACAATGAGCAGTTCTTC. Protein sequence: CASSQDRGRAGYNEQFF. This chain links TRBV4-3 with TRBJ2-1; TRBD2 matches 7 bases. This CDR3 region has 17 residues. V lost 0 bases, J lost 4 bases, and 9 bases stayed unmatched. CDR1 is LGHNA and CDR2 is YSLEER in the germline V gene.